The 7 T cell receptor beta chains reported below all come from one sample, sequenced in a study of T cell repertoires in cytomegalovirus infection. TCRdb re-called the reads through MiXCR, storing one row per CDR3 protein. The sample has 150,000 to 200,000 distinct CDR3 sequences, under 30% seen once; the top ten hold approximately 30%. The source material was PBMCs. The receptor source for this set is a human donor in good health (CMV status not recorded). Some clones in this sample may be carry-over from other donors' samples.

This rearrangement joins TRBV6-2 or TRBV6-3 to TRBJ2-7, with 9 bases aligning to TRBD1. V dropped 6 bases and J dropped 4; count of bases not matched to a gene: 16. The germline CDR1 and CDR2 sequences are MNHEY and SVGEGT. The CDR3 runs to 17 residues. The CDR3 DNA sequence: TGTGCCAGCAGCTTCTTCTCGGACAGGGGACAGGGATACGAGCAGTACTTC. Encoded protein: CASSFFSDRGQGYEQYF.

The CDR3 loop reads CASSSMLAGFYNEQFF. For the CDR3, the DNA is TGTGCCAGCAGCTCCATGCTAGCGGGGTTTTACAATGAGCAGTTCTTC. The rearrangement links TRBV7-8 to TRBJ2-1, with 9 bases lining up with TRBD2. This CDR3 comprises 16 residues. Trimming took 4 bases from V and 4 from J; bases not matched to a gene: 8. Germline loops: CDR1 SGHVS, CDR2 FQNEAQ.

The J gene is TRBJ2-3, the V gene TRBV29-1; D call uncertain. This CDR3 has 11 residues. CDR1 SQVTM and CDR2 ANQGSEA come from the germline V gene. Deletions cut 5 bases from V and 4 bases from J, with 7 bases between. In DNA form, the CDR3 reads TGCAGCGTTCTTCCCCCAGATACGCAGTATTTT. Translation: CSVLPPDTQYF.

The V gene is TRBV28, the J gene TRBJ2-3; the D gene is possibly TRBD1 (6 bases). This CDR3 spans 17 amino acids. Between the trimmed V and J ends, which lost 6 bases and 1 base, there was a span of 20 bases. Germline V gene lookup returns CDR1 MDHEN and CDR2 SYDVKM. CDR3 DNA: TGTGCCAGCAGCCTAACTTCGGACAGCTGGGGCACAGATACGCAGTATTTT. Translation: CASSLTSDSWGTDTQYF.

This clonotype was detected a few times. The chain joins TRBV20-1 to TRBJ1-4; perhaps TRBD1 as D (5 bases). Trimming cost V 5 bases and J 6 bases, with 25 bases left between them. CDR3 length: 17 residues. Per germline, CDR1 DFQATT and CDR2 SNEGSKA (reference sequence). CDR3 residues: CSAGREGKGLRDEKLFF. CDR3 sequence (DNA): TGCAGTGCTGGACGAGAGGGGAAGGGGCTTCGGGATGAAAAACTGTTTTTT.

CDR3 residues: CASREEAGFRPYEQYF. Written as DNA, the CDR3 is TGCGCCAGCAGGGAGGAGGCCGGGTTCAGGCCCTACGAGCAGTACTTC. This chain joins TRBV4-1 and TRBJ2-7, with D tentatively TRBD2 (5 bases). V lost 6 bases and J 2 bases, leaving 20 bases between the germline ends. CDR1 MGHRA and CDR2 YSYEKL come from the germline V gene. The CDR3 covers 16 residues.

This clonotype was seen only a few times. The V call is TRBV5-1, the J call TRBJ2-1; 8 nucleotides agree with TRBD2. The germline CDR1 and CDR2 sequences are SGHRS and YFSETQ. J lost 15 bases, V lost 3 bases, and 5 bases had no gene match. This CDR3 contains 11 residues. The CDR3 coding sequence is TGCGCCAGCAGCTCTCGGGGGGGCCGGTTCTTC. Its protein is CASSSRGGRFF.